This T cell receptor beta chain was identified in a study of control samples from healthy donors and cancer patients. Sequencing was performed with immunoSEQ multiplex PCR; in TCRdb, only in-frame clones are kept and a portion is missing. The sample comprises tens of thousands of clones, approximately 85% of which are singletons, and around 6.7% rests with the top ten. The TCR was taken from a woman in her sixties or seventies with head and neck cancer. Material: PBMCs.

The CDR3 DNA reads as TGTGCCAGCAACCCGACTAGCGGGGGGACCGGGGAGCTGTTTTTT. Translated: CASNPTSGGTGELFF. The chain links TRBV7-2 to TRBJ2-2, with 13 bases matching TRBD2. Germline CDR1 and CDR2: SGHTA and FQGNSA. CDR3 length: 15 residues. V was clipped by 7 bases and J by 5 bases; unmatched bases: 4.